This T cell receptor beta chain emerged from a study of control samples from healthy donors and cancer patients (TCRdb year 2020). The CDR3 starts with the cysteine, ends with the phenylalanine, and has 18 residues. Only the CDR3 part of the read is kept: 54 bases, read in frame from the first base. V and J are truncated by 1 base and 1 base respectively, leaving an intervening sequence of 17 bases. According to the germline V gene, CDR1 reads SGHTA and CDR2 reads FQGNSA. Regarding this clone: Its recognized antigen is unknown. Base qualities were left out, and no much larger clone turns up one base away.

Library preparation used the immunoSEQ multiplex PCR assay. What TCRdb holds here is the immuneACCESS table cut down to in-frame rearrangements. Part of the clones is not present; checked against another copy, under half of the missing clones reflect an unresolved V gene, and the others are unexplained. The table for this sample lists some 120,000 clones; about 87% of them were counted only once. The top ten clonotypes cover around 3% of the sample. The sample comprised blood. The receptor was isolated from a man in his 60s in good health. The chain is assembled from TRBV7-2 and TRBJ1-5; the D gene assignment is ambiguous. The sequenced DNA is TGTGCCAGCAGCTTAGTCCCCTCATTTGAGGCGAGCAATCAGCCCCAGCATTTT. Its protein is CASSLVPSFEASNQPQHF.